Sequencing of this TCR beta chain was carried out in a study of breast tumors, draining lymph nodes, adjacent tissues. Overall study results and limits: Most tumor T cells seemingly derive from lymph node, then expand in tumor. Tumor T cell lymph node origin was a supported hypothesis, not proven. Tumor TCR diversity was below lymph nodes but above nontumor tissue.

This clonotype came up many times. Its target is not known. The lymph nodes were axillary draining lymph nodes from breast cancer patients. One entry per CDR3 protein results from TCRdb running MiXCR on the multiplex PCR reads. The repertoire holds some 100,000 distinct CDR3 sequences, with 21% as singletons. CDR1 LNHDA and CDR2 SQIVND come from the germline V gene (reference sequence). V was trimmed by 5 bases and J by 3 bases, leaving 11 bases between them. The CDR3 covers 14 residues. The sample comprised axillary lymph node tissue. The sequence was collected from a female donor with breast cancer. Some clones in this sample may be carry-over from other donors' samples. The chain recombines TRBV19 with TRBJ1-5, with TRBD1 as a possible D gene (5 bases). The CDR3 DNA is TGTGCCAGTAGTGAGGGGCGAGACAATCAGCCCCAGCATTTT. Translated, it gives CASSEGRDNQPQHF. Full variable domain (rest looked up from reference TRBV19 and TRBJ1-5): DGGITQSPKYLFRKEGQNVTLSCEQNLNHDAMYWYRQDPGQGLRLIYYSQIVNDFQKGDIAEGYSVSREKKESFPLTVTSAQKNPTAFYLCASSEGRDNQPQHFGDGTRLSIL.